This passage covers 12 T cell receptor beta chains from one sample sequenced in a study of T cell responses to AZD1222 COVID-19 vaccine. The data were produced by immunoSEQ multiplex PCR, yet TCRdb's version contains in-frame clones alone and is incomplete. This table holds tens of thousands of clones, about 85% found once. The specimen comprised peripheral blood, sampled on day 0 of AZD1222 vaccination. All receptors come from an adult in good health.

The chain is built from TRBV2 and TRBJ2-1; TRBD2 might be the D (6 bases). V lost 0 bases and J lost 1, with 16 bases in between. The CDR3 contains 18 residues. Germline V lookup: CDR1 SNHLY, CDR2 FYNNEI. The CDR3 spells CASSEAQSGAWSYNEQFF. Here the CDR3 DNA reads TGTGCCAGCAGTGAAGCCCAATCGGGAGCGTGGTCCTACAATGAGCAGTTCTTC.

The chain joins TRBV10-3 to TRBJ1-2, with D hard to call. The CDR3 consists of 12 residues. Trimming shortened V by 6 bases and J by 4 bases, and 9 bases separated the two germline ends. Germline V gene data show CDR1 as ENHRY and CDR2 as SYGVKD. CDR3 DNA sequence: TGTGCCATCAGAGGGTCCCTCTATGGCTACACCTTC. This encodes CAIRGSLYGYTF.

The rearrangement joins TRBV3-1 (or the pseudogene TRBV3-2) to TRBJ2-1; weak D call: TRBD2 (6 bases). V was pared by 1 base and J by 5 bases, with 15 bases between. This CDR3 has 16 amino acids. Germline-derived CDR1 and CDR2 are LGHDT and YNNKEL (reference sequence). CDR3 sequence: CASSQVREAPDNEQFF. CDR3 nucleotide sequence: TGTGCCAGCAGCCAAGTAAGGGAGGCGCCTGACAATGAGCAGTTCTTC.

The V gene is TRBV5-4, the J gene TRBJ2-1; 11 positions match TRBD2. CDR1 and CDR2 (germline): SGHNT, YYREEE (reference sequence). Unmatched junction bases numbered 13, after V lost 4 bases and J lost 7 bases. CDR3 length equals 17 residues. The CDR3 region is CASSPGVASGRYNEQFF. The CDR3 DNA reads as TGTGCCAGCAGCCCGGGGGTGGCTAGCGGGAGGTATAATGAGCAGTTCTTC.

The rearrangement joins TRBV5-1 to TRBJ2-3; 7 nucleotides agree with TRBD1. CDR3 length: 14 amino acids. V lost 1 base and J lost 5; bases outside the gene matches: 4. The germline CDR1 and CDR2 sequences are SGHRS and YFSETQ. The CDR3 DNA reads TGCGCCAGCAGCTTGTCAGGGACAGAAGATACGCAGTATTTT. Its translation: CASSLSGTEDTQYF.

J is TRBJ1-2 and V is TRBV5-1, with D hard to call. CDR1 is SGHRS and CDR2 is YFSETQ in the germline V gene. Trimming left V 4 bases short and J 3 bases short, with 16 bases between. This CDR3 spans 15 amino acids. The CDR3 spells CASSAIVGGDYGYTF. The CDR3 region has the DNA TGCGCCAGCAGCGCGATTGTGGGCGGGGACTATGGCTACACCTTC.

The genes are TRBV5-6 and TRBJ2-5; 8 nucleotides agree with TRBD1. The J segment lost 5 bases and the V segment lost 5 bases, leaving 2 bases of the junction unmatched. CDR3 length equals 12 residues. The germline gives CDR1 SGHDT, CDR2 YYEEEE. The CDR3 sequence is CASRTGVETQYF. In nucleotides, the CDR3 is TGTGCCAGCAGGACAGGGGTCGAGACCCAGTACTTC.

This chain connects TRBV6-2 or TRBV6-3 to TRBJ2-3; D possibly uses TRBD1 or TRBD2 (5 bases each). Germline V gives CDR1 MNHEY, CDR2 SVGEGT. The CDR3 is 13 residues long. V dropped 5 bases and J dropped 11 bases, with 17 bases sitting between them. CDR3 DNA: TGTGCCAGCAGTCAGGCGCCGGGACCCCTGCAGTATTTT. Translation gives CASSQAPGPLQYF.

The gene calls are TRBV28 and TRBJ1-4; the match to TRBD1 covers 7 bases. The CDR3 runs to 16 residues. Germline-derived CDR1 and CDR2 are MDHEN and SYDVKM. Trimming removed 6 bases from V and 8 bases from J; junction bases left unmatched: 15. CDR3 amino acids: CASSLDYSDRFEKLFF. CDR3 coding DNA: TGTGCCAGCAGCCTAGACTATTCGGACAGGTTCGAAAAACTGTTTTTT.

This sequence joins TRBV11-2 and TRBJ1-2; maybe TRBD1 (5 bases). Trimming shortened V by 1 base and J by 7 bases, and 13 bases separated the two germline ends. This CDR3 contains 14 residues. Germline V gives CDR1 SGHAT, CDR2 FQNNGV. For the CDR3, the DNA is TGTGCCAGCAGCTTAGCAGCAGGGCTGGGTGGCTACACCTTC. It encodes CASSLAAGLGGYTF.

CDR3 sequence: CASSEGDRGRLTF. The CDR3 nucleotides are TGTGCCAGCAGTGAGGGGGACAGGGGCCGCCTAACCTTC. V gene TRBV6-4 combines with J gene TRBJ1-2; 10 positions match TRBD1. Trimming removed 3 bases from V and 14 bases from J; junction bases left unmatched: 9. The CDR3 loop spans 13 amino acids. CDR1 and CDR2 (germline): MRHNA, SNTAGT.

The chain is built from TRBV7-3 and TRBJ1-1; no clear D. Germline V CDR1 and CDR2: SGHTA, FQGTGA. The V gene lost 4 bases and the J gene lost 1 base, with 7 bases spanning the gap. This CDR3 contains 13 residues. DNA for the CDR3: TGTGCCAGCAGCTGGGCGGGGAACACTGAAGCTTTCTTT. Protein sequence: CASSWAGNTEAFF.